What follows are 25 T cell receptor beta chains derived from one specimen sequenced in a study of blood T cell repertoires in COVID-19. TCRdb keeps only in-frame clones here, not all; method: immunoSEQ multiplex PCR. The sample holds about 250,000 clones, 65% to 90% seen once. The specimen was peripheral blood. The receptors come from a man aged 50 to 60 with COVID-19, enrolled during active disease.

At least ten counts were recorded for this clone. The chain couples TRBV6-2 or TRBV6-3 to TRBJ2-1; 9 bases align to TRBD2. The CDR3 extends over 16 amino acids. The V gene end was trimmed by 2 bases and the J gene end by 7 bases; junction bases not matched to a gene: 9. Germline CDR1 and CDR2: MNHEY and SVGEGT. CDR3 bases: TGTGCCAGCAGTTACGGTTTGCGGGGGGGCGGGAATGAGCAGTTCTTC. The encoded protein is CASSYGLRGGGNEQFF.

V gene TRBV5-1 combines with J gene TRBJ1-4; D possibly corresponds to TRBD1 (5 bases). V lost 5 bases, J lost 5 bases, and 13 bases lay in between. CDR3 length: 14 amino acids. Germline V CDR1 and CDR2: SGHRS, YFSETQ. The CDR3: CASRPTALNEKLFF. Here the CDR3 DNA reads TGCGCCAGCAGGCCGACAGCCCTAAATGAAAAACTGTTTTTT.

This chain connects TRBV4-3 to TRBJ1-2; the D gene is possibly TRBD1 (6 bases). CDR1 LGHNA and CDR2 YSLEER come from the germline V gene. Trimming took 0 bases from V and 1 from J, leaving 30 bases between them. The CDR3 runs 22 residues. The CDR3 loop is CASSQDFFPGAKSLGINYGYTF. DNA for the CDR3: TGCGCCAGCAGCCAAGATTTTTTCCCAGGGGCCAAAAGCCTGGGGATTAACTATGGCTACACCTTC.

This clone was picked up one time. V gene TRBV12-3 or TRBV12-4 combines with J gene TRBJ2-2; the D gene is possibly TRBD1 (5 bases). The CDR3 has 12 residues. V gave up 6 bases and J gave up 10 bases, with 12 bases separating them. The CDR3 coding sequence is TGTGCCAGCAGCCAAGGGGTTCCGGAGCTGTTTTTT. Translation gives CASSQGVPELFF.

This chain connects TRBV5-1 to TRBJ1-2, with TRBD1 identical over 11 bases. V gave up 4 bases and J gave up 3 bases; unmatched junction bases: 5. This CDR3 is 15 amino acids long. Per the germline V gene, CDR1 is SGHRS and CDR2 is YFSETQ. In nucleotides, the CDR3 is TGCGCCAGCAGCGCTCGGGACAGGGGGGACTATGGCTACACCTTC. Translation gives CASSARDRGDYGYTF. Supplemented by reference TRBV5-1 and TRBJ1-2, the full variable domain reads KAGVTQTPRYLIKTRGQQVTLSCSPISGHRSVSWYQQTPGQGLQFLFEYFSETQRNKGNFPGRFSGRQFSNSRSEMNVSTLELGDSALYLCASSARDRGDYGYTFGSGTRLTVV.

The gene calls are TRBV15 and TRBJ1-4; no clear D. The CDR3 has 15 amino acids. The ends were cut back, 0 bases at V and 8 bases at J, with 13 bases in the middle. Germline loops: CDR1 LNHNV, CDR2 YYDKDF (reference sequence). For the CDR3, the DNA is TGTGCCACCAGCAGAGACGGGGAAAATTGGGAAAAACTGTTTTTT. Residues: CATSRDGENWEKLFF.

The CDR3 loop is CAIRQGGGNTIYF. Written as DNA, the CDR3 is TGTGCCATCCGACAGGGAGGTGGAAACACCATATATTTT. The chain has TRBV11-2 and TRBJ1-3; the match to TRBD1 covers 7 bases. The CDR3 covers 13 residues. Germline-derived CDR1 and CDR2 are SGHAT and FQNNGV. V lost 10 bases to trimming and J lost 3 bases; unmatched junction nucleotides: 6.

This chain links TRBV9 with TRBJ1-1, with D unresolved. The CDR3 sequence is 13 residues long. Germline CDR1 is SGDLS and CDR2 is YYNGEE. Trimming took off 0 bases at V and 3 bases at J, with 6 bases between the two ends. CDR3 DNA: TGTGCCAGCAGCGTAGTCGGAGACACTGAAGCTTTCTTT. It encodes CASSVVGDTEAFF.

For the CDR3, the DNA is TGTGCCAGCAGCGCGAATAGAGGACTAGCGGGGGGACTAACCGGGGAGCTGTTTTTT. Translating gives CASSANRGLAGGLTGELFF. The V gene is TRBV9, the J gene TRBJ2-2; 14 bases agree with TRBD2. With V trimmed by 3 bases and J by 5 bases, 12 bases remained unmatched. Germline-derived CDR1 and CDR2 are SGDLS and YYNGEE. The CDR3 is made up of 19 amino acids.

The rearrangement uses TRBV24-1 and TRBJ1-5; D uncertain. V lost 3 bases and J lost 3, with 8 bases in between. Germline V gene lookup returns CDR1 KGHDR and CDR2 SFDVKD. The CDR3 length is 14 residues. The DNA for the CDR3 is TGTGCCACCAGTGATCACCGAGTCAATCAGCCCCAGCATTTT. This translates into CATSDHRVNQPQHF.

The rearrangement joins TRBV19 to TRBJ1-1; D is possibly TRBD1 (5 bases). The CDR3 length is 14 residues. V was cut by 6 bases and J by 5 bases, with 16 bases left in between. Germline CDR1 LNHDA, CDR2 SQIVND (reference sequence). In DNA, the CDR3 is TGTGCCAGTAGCCCCGGAAAAAAGGGGACTGAAGCTTTCTTT. Translated, it gives CASSPGKKGTEAFF.

This clone has more than one count but fewer than ten. The chain has TRBV9 and TRBJ1-1; maybe TRBD1 (6 bases). CDR1 and CDR2 (germline): SGDLS, YYNGEE. V lost 4 bases and J 5 bases, leaving 15 bases between the germline ends. The CDR3 is 14 residues long. The CDR3 DNA reads TGTGCCAGCAGCCATACAGGGACCGGGACTGAAGCTTTCTTT. It encodes CASSHTGTGTEAFF.

Concerning this clone itself: A read error may produce the germline difference seen at one junction end. The genes are TRBV7-7 and TRBJ2-5; 8 nucleotides line up with TRBD2. This CDR3 is built from 15 residues. CDR1 and CDR2 from the germline V gene are SSHAT and FNYEAQ (reference sequence). The CDR3 region is CASSPVAGRMETQYF. CDR3 nucleotides: TGTGCTAGCAGCCCCGTAGCGGGGAGGATGGAGACCCAGTACTTC.

The chain uses TRBV2 and TRBJ2-1; D gene unclear. The CDR3 spans 13 residues. Looked up from germline, CDR1 is SNHLY and CDR2 is FYNNEI. V was pared by 7 bases and J by 5 bases, with 12 bases between. Here the CDR3 reads CASMAEENNEQFF. The DNA of the CDR3 is TGTGCCAGCATGGCAGAAGAAAACAATGAGCAGTTCTTC.

This sequence joins TRBV19 and TRBJ2-3; weak D call: TRBD2 (5 bases). Germline loops: CDR1 LNHDA, CDR2 SQIVND (reference sequence). Trimming pared 7 bases from V and 0 bases from J, leaving 14 bases between. The CDR3 loop spans 15 amino acids. The CDR3, as DNA: TGTGCCAGTACCCCACTCGGGGAAAGCACAGATACGCAGTATTTT. It codes for CASTPLGESTDTQYF.

V usage is TRBV4-2 and J usage is TRBJ2-7; D is possibly TRBD2 (5 bases). The germline gives CDR1 LGHNA, CDR2 YNFKEQ. The CDR3 has 15 residues. Trimming stripped 4 bases from V and 4 bases from J, with 17 bases between. The CDR3: CASSPAHGTGYEQYF. CDR3 in DNA: TGTGCCAGCAGCCCAGCCCACGGTACGGGGTACGAGCAGTACTTC.

This rearrangement joins TRBV3-1 (or the pseudogene TRBV3-2) to TRBJ1-1, with unresolved D. The germline gives CDR1 LGHDT, CDR2 YNNKEL (reference sequence). The CDR3 consists of 14 residues. Trimming shortened V by 4 bases and J by 4 bases, and 13 bases separated the two germline ends. CDR3 residues: CASSLQTSGTEAFF. CDR3 nucleotides: TGTGCCAGCAGCCTCCAGACAAGCGGCACTGAAGCTTTCTTT.

V and J are TRBV27 and TRBJ2-3, with TRBD1 matching 7 bases. This CDR3 has 16 residues. Losses at the gene ends were 0 bases for V and 4 bases for J; bases not matched to a gene: 7. Per germline, CDR1 MNHEY and CDR2 SMNVEV (reference sequence). The CDR3, as DNA: TGTGCCAGCAGTTTATCTTCGACAGGGTGGGCAGATACGCAGTATTTT. Translated: CASSLSSTGWADTQYF.

J is TRBJ1-2 and V is TRBV19, with 7 bases lining up with TRBD1. Looked up from germline, CDR1 is LNHDA and CDR2 is SQIVND (reference sequence). V gave up 6 bases and J gave up 4 bases; unmatched junction bases: 5. The CDR3 consists of 13 residues. In nucleotides, the CDR3 is TGTGCCAGTAGAGGACAGGAGACCTATGGCTACACCTTC. Protein product: CASRGQETYGYTF.

This chain joins TRBV7-2 and TRBJ2-5, with TRBD1 identical over 8 bases. The CDR3 totals 14 residues. CDR1 SGHTA and CDR2 FQGNSA come from the germline V gene. V dropped 3 bases and J dropped 0; count of bases not matched to a gene: 0. CDR3 sequence reads: CASSLTGDQETQYF. The CDR3, as DNA: TGTGCCAGCAGCTTGACAGGGGACCAAGAGACCCAGTACTTC.

The V and J genes are TRBV4-1 and TRBJ2-7; the match to TRBD1 covers 8 bases. Germline-derived CDR1 and CDR2 are MGHRA and YSYEKL. CDR3 length equals 15 residues. J gave up 13 bases and V 0 bases, and 14 bases lay outside the gene matches. The CDR3, as DNA: TGCGCCAGCAGCCAAGATCCCGGGGCCTACAGGGGGTATTACTTC. Amino acid sequence: CASSQDPGAYRGYYF.

The genes are TRBV5-1 and TRBJ2-7, with D tentatively TRBD1 (6 bases). The CDR3 consists of 12 residues. The ends were cut back, 4 bases at V and 6 bases at J, with 11 bases in the middle. Germline-derived CDR1 and CDR2 are SGHRS and YFSETQ. DNA of the CDR3: TGCGCCAGCAGCGGTCAGGGGAGCGAGCAGTACTTC. Protein: CASSGQGSEQYF.

The J gene is TRBJ2-5, the V gene TRBV28, with D unclear. Trimming pared 5 bases from V and 3 bases from J, leaving 10 bases between. There are 13 residues in the CDR3. Germline V lookup: CDR1 MDHEN, CDR2 SYDVKM. The CDR3 loop reads CASSPQDKETQYF. In DNA form, the CDR3 reads TGTGCCAGCAGTCCTCAGGATAAAGAGACCCAGTACTTC.

This clone was recorded only once. The chain uses TRBV6-5 and TRBJ2-7; unclear D gene. Trimming pared 0 bases from V and 7 bases from J, leaving 10 bases between. There are 13 residues in the CDR3. Looked up from germline, CDR1 is MNHEY and CDR2 is SVGAGI. CDR3 nucleotide sequence: TGTGCCAGCAGTTACTCGGCACGTTTTGAGCAGTACTTC. This codes for CASSYSARFEQYF.

The rearrangement joins TRBV7-8 to TRBJ1-5, with TRBD1 as a possible D gene (5 bases). Germline lookup yields CDR1 SGHVS and CDR2 FQNEAQ. There are 15 residues in the CDR3. V lost 0 bases and J 4 bases, leaving 10 bases between the germline ends. DNA of the CDR3: TGTGCCAGCAGCTTAGCGGCAGGGCCAAATCAGCCCCAGCATTTT. Translation gives CASSLAAGPNQPQHF.